Listed below are T cell receptor beta chains from one sample, sequenced in a study of early T cells in non-severe SARS-CoV-2 infection. TCRdb passed the 5' RACE reads through MiXCR, listing each CDR3 protein once. The sample holds tens of thousands of distinct CDR3 sequences, roughly 15% seen once. Sequencing input: whole blood. The origin of the receptors is an adult who was a healthcare worker with PCR-confirmed SARS-CoV-2 infection or an uninfected control (not recorded which). Each CDR3 is given with its conserved first and last residue. The order of the fields is J gene, V gene, D gene, clone size, CDR3 DNA, CDR3 protein. D genes are given only for firm matches. Expanded clones get a size class; other rows say once, few or many, or leave the size out.

TRBJ2-1 | TRBV6-4 | - | few | TGTGCCAGCAGTGACTCGAACGGGGGGCGATACAATGAGCAGTTCTTC | CASSDSNGGRYNEQFF
TRBJ2-7 | TRBV27 | - | few | TGTGCCAGCAGTTGGACACCGAAGTACGAGCAGTACTTC | CASSWTPKYEQYF
TRBJ2-1 | TRBV29-1 | - | few | TGCAGCGTGATGGGCCCTAGGGACAATGAGCAGTTCTTC | CSVMGPRDNEQFF
TRBJ2-1 | TRBV7-3 | - | - | TGTGCCAGCAGCTTCCCCCCGGCGGTTGAGCAGTTCTTC | CASSFPPAVEQFF
TRBJ1-2 | TRBV18 | - | few | TGTGCCAGCTCACCACTTGACACTCCAACCGACTATGGCTACACCTTC | CASSPLDTPTDYGYTF
TRBJ2-3 | TRBV27 | - | - | TGTGCCAGCAGTTTGTCCAGTAGACGGCACACAGATACGCAGTATTTT | CASSLSSRRHTDTQYF
TRBJ2-7 | TRBV9 | - | - | TGTGCCAGCAGCGTAGGCTCACGGGACACCCCACGGCAGTACTTC | CASSVGSRDTPRQYF
TRBJ2-1 | TRBV7-8 | TRBD2 | many | TGTGCCAGCAGCTTAGGGACGGGGGGGATAAATGAGCAGTTCTTC | CASSLGTGGINEQFF
TRBJ2-1 | TRBV9 | TRBD2 | - | TGTGCCAGCACCCTGACTAGCCGGGGGGAAGGGCAGTTCTTC | CASTLTSRGEGQFF
TRBJ1-1 | TRBV7-2 | - | many | TGTGCCAGCAGCGAACAGGTCATGAACACTGAAGCTTTCTTT | CASSEQVMNTEAFF
TRBJ1-6 | TRBV28 | - | few | TGTGCCAGCACCGCCGCAGGGAAGCCCCTCCACTTT | CASTAAGKPLHF
TRBJ1-2 | TRBV29-1 | - | - | TGCAGCGCCGTACAGGCTAACTATGGCTACACCTTC | CSAVQANYGYTF
TRBJ1-5 | TRBV6-5 | - | - | TGTGCCAGCCGCAACGTGGCAGGGCCCAATCAGCCCCAGCATTTT | CASRNVAGPNQPQHF
TRBJ1-1 | TRBV20-1 | TRBD1 | few | TGCAGTGCTAGCTTACAGGGGGACACTGAAGCTTTCTTT | CSASLQGDTEAFF